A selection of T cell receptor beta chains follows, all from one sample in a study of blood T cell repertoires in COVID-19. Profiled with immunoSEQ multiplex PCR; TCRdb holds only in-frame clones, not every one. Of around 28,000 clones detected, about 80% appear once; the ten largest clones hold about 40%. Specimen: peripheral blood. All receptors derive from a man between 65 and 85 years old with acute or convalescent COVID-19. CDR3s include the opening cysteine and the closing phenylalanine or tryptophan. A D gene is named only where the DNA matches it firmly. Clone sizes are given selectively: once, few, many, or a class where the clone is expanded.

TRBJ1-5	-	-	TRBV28	TGTGCCAGCAGTTCTCCGGGGAGAGGGCCCCAGCATTTT	CASSSPGRGPQHF
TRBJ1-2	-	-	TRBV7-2	TGTGCCAGCAGCTCCCGACAGTATAGTAACTATGGCTACACCTTC	CASSSRQYSNYGYTF
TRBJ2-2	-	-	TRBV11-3	TGTGCCAGCAGCTTAGGAACAGGGTGGAACACCGGGGAGCTGTTTTTT	CASSLGTGWNTGELFF
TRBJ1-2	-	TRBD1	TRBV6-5	TGTGCCAGCAGGCCGCAGACAGGGACCGATGGCTACACCTTC	CASRPQTGTDGYTF
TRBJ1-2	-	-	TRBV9	TGTGCCAGCAGCGCGCAACTACTCTATGGCTACACCTTC	CASSAQLLYGYTF
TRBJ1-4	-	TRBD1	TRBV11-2	TGTGCCAGCAGCAACCGACAGGGTAGAAATGAAAAACTGTTTTTT	CASSNRQGRNEKLFF
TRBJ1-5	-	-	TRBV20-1	TGCAGTGCTACGGGGCAGCCCCAGCATTTT	CSATGQPQHF
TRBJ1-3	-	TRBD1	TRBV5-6	TGTGCCAGCAGCTCCCGGACAGGCTCTGGAAACACCATATATTTT	CASSSRTGSGNTIYF
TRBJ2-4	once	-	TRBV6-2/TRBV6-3	TGTGCCAGCAGTTACTTTCTCAGAACCGGGCCCCAGGGCAAAAACATTCAGTACTTC	CASSYFLRTGPQGKNIQYF
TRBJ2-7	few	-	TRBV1	TGCACCAGCAGCCTCCCCGGGGGAGGGTCCTACGAGCAGTACTTC	CTSSLPGGGSYEQYF
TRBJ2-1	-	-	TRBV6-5	TGTGCCACCGCGGAAGGAAGCTCCTACAATGAGCAGTTCTTC	CATAEGSSYNEQFF
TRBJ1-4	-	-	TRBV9	TGTGCCAGCAGCGCCCCCCACAGGGCCGAGGATGAAAAACTGTTTTTT	CASSAPHRAEDEKLFF
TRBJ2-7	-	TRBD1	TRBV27	TGTGCCAGCAGTAGGACAGGGTGGGTTCCCAACGAGCAGTACTTC	CASSRTGWVPNEQYF
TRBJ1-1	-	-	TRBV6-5	TGTGCCAGCAGGGGCAGGGGAGTAACTGAAGCTTTCTTT	CASRGRGVTEAFF
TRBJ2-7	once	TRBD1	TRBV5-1	TGCGCCAGCAGCTCCCGGGACAGACTCTCCTACGAGCAGTACTTC	CASSSRDRLSYEQYF
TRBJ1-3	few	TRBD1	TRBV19	TGTGCCAGTAGTATCCAGGGGGACTCTGGAAACACCATATATTTT	CASSIQGDSGNTIYF
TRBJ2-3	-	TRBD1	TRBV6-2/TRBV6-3	TGTGCCAGCAGTCTACAGGGGCGTCACACAGATACGCAGTATTTT	CASSLQGRHTDTQYF
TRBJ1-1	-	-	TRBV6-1	TGTGCCAGCAGTGAAGGCATGGGGGCGCGGGCTTTCTTT	CASSEGMGARAFF
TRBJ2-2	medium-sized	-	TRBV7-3	TGTGCCAGCAGCTCAATTAACACCGGGGAGCTGTTTTTT	CASSSINTGELFF
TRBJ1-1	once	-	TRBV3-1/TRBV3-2	TGTGCCAGCAGCCAAGATTTCGGACAGACTCACACTGAAGCTTTCTTT	CASSQDFGQTHTEAFF